This record covers a single T cell receptor (beta chain). The antigen is unknown. The ends were cut back, 6 bases at V and 1 base at J, with 8 bases in the middle. The CDR3 totals 13 residues. The germline V gene encodes CDR1 MDHEN and CDR2 SYDVKM. This entry is derived from a study of CD8 T cells in ankylosing spondylitis. Whole-study findings and limits: Blood of patients with ankylosing spondylitis appeared to be characterized by a TCR beta motif of eight highly homologous variants.

Each CDR3 protein is one row after TCRdb ran MiXCR on the 5' RACE reads. Of about 360,000 distinct CDR3 sequences in the sample, roughly 20% are singletons; the top ten hold roughly 14%. This sequence originates from a male donor with ankylosing spondylitis or in good health (not recorded which). The chain recombines TRBV28 with TRBJ2-3; D uncertain. Sequencing used blood, either unsorted or a sorted T cell fraction (not recorded which). The CDR3 DNA sequence: TGTGCCAGCAGGATGCTGGGCACAGATACGCAGTATTTT. Translating gives CASRMLGTDTQYF.